One and the same sample provided the 26 T cell receptor delta chains below, sequenced in a study of γδ T cells in repeated Plasmodium falciparum infection. Flow sorting of PBMC yielded separate Vgamma9/Vdelta2+ and Vdelta2-negative gammadelta T cell populations for bulk repertoire analysis. TCRdb fed the multiplex PCR reads into CATT to redo clone calling. The sample has more than 70,000 delta-chain clones, roughly 0.98% seen once. The material sequenced was gamma-delta T cells from blood. The receptors were gathered from a pool of human donors (malaria-infected and uninfected, not separated).

Note on this clone: The TCRdb protein, from a much larger clone, departs from this DNA's translation at residue 7, likely by read error; the protein shown derives from the DNA. The rearrangement joins TRDV1 to TRDJ1; TRDD2 might be the D (6 bases). The J gene was missing in TCRdb and was found by matching the end of the DNA to germline. Trimming took off 1 base at V and 2 bases at J, with 20 bases between the two ends. Germline CDR1 reads TSWWSYY; CDR2 reads QGS. The CDR3 is made up of 18 amino acids. The CDR3 loop reads CALGEPPSYPACTDKLIF. The CDR3 DNA reads TGTGCTCTTGGGGAACCGCCCTCCTACCCCGCGTGTACCGATAAACTCATCTTT.

This clone was recorded a few times. A far larger clone is only one base removed, so a read error is likely. This specimen includes other DNA sequences encoding the same CDR3. This chain uses TRDV2 with TRDJ1; 8 bases are a match to TRDD3. The J gene comes from matching the DNA to germline here; TCRdb lacks it. The junction had 19 bases not matched to a gene; V was cut back by 3 bases and J by 2 bases. The CDR3 covers 19 residues. Germline V lookup: CDR1 GEAIGNYY, CDR2 EKD. In DNA, the CDR3 is TGTGCCTGTGACGCCGGTCCCAGTGGGGGATCCTCCGGGACCGATAAACTCATCTTT. It translates to CACDAGPSGGSSGTDKLIF.

This clone has just a few counts. The protein recorded in TCRdb matches a much larger clone and deviates from this DNA's translation at residue 7, suggesting a read error; the protein here is obtained by translating the DNA. This chain links TRDV2 with TRDJ1; D unclear. The CDR3 covers 20 residues. V was shortened by 1 base and J by 0 bases, with 26 bases between the two germline ends. Germline values: CDR1 GEAIGNYY, CDR2 EKD. The CDR3 is CACDTRSHFMPQTYTDKLIF. For the CDR3, the DNA is TGTGCCTGTGACACGCGGTCTCATTTTATGCCGCAGACGTACACCGATAAACTCATCTTT.

In its sample, this clone was seen a few times. This DNA translates differently at residue 4 from the TCRdb protein, which is that of a much larger clone; a read error is likely, and the protein shown is the DNA's own translation. This chain links TRDV2 with TRDJ1, with TRDD3 as a possible D gene (7 bases). TCRdb gives no J gene; it was assigned here by matching the DNA to germline. The length of the CDR3 is 24 residues. Germline loops: CDR1 GEAIGNYY, CDR2 EKD. In nucleotides, the CDR3 is TGTGCCTGTGGCACCGGATTGGCGAGTCCTACTATAGCTGGGGGCCCTCGGAACACCGATAAACTCATCTTT. Its translation: CACGTGLASPTIAGGPRNTDKLIF.

Ten or more counts support this clone. A read error is likely here: a far larger clone is one base away. The chain links TRDV1 to TRDJ1; the D is unclear. V dropped 2 bases and J dropped 2 bases, with 15 bases sitting between them. Germline V gives CDR1 TSWWSYY, CDR2 QGS. The CDR3 sequence is 16 residues long. CDR3 sequence (DNA): TGTGCTCTTGGGGAAGAAGAAGTCTCTCTTACCGATAAACTCATCTTT. Its translation is CALGEEEVSLTDKLIF.

Notes on this clone: A far larger clone is one nucleotide away, so this likely arose from a read error. At the DNA level, this CDR3 is encoded by other sequences in the same sample as well. V and J are TRDV1 and TRDJ1, with TRDD3 identical over 8 bases. The J gene, absent from TCRdb, was called here by matching the DNA to germline. The CDR3 contains 20 residues. Germline CDR1 reads TSWWSYY; CDR2 reads QGS. In DNA form, the CDR3 reads TGCGCTCTTGGGGAACCATGTCAGGAGGGGGATATAGAATCGCCCGATAAACTCATCTTT. Protein: CALGEPCQEGDIESPDKLIF.

This clone was seen a handful of times. A much bigger clone sits one base away, suggesting this may be a read error. In the same sample, other DNA sequences code for this CDR3. This chain connects TRDV1 to TRDJ1, with 12 bases that match TRDD3. The CDR3 totals 24 residues. CDR1 is TSWWSYY and CDR2 is QGS in the germline V gene. CDR3 in amino acids: CALGDSFLPNFTGGYFEGTDKLIF. The DNA of the CDR3 is TGTGCTCTTGGGGACTCCTTCCTACCGAACTTTACTGGGGGATACTTCGAGGGCACCGATAAGCTCATCTTT.

At least ten counts were recorded for this clone. TCRdb's listed protein matches a much larger clone and diverges from this DNA's translation at residue 10, likely through a read error; the protein shown comes from the DNA. This sequence joins TRDV1 and TRDJ1; no clear D. Germline V CDR1 and CDR2: TSWWSYY, QGS. CDR3 length equals 12 residues. CDR3 loop: CALGELRYKPIF. The CDR3 DNA reads as TGTGCTCTTGGGGAATTGCGGTATAAACCCATCTTT.

This clone came up a few times. A far larger clone is one nucleotide away, so this likely arose from a read error. Other DNA sequences of this sample code for an identical CDR3. This chain uses TRDV2 with TRDJ1; D ambiguous. TCRdb carries no J gene annotation; the J gene was assigned here by matching the DNA with germline. The V and J ends lost 4 bases and 1 base respectively, with 12 bases between them. Germline V gene data show CDR1 as GEAIGNYY and CDR2 as EKD. The CDR3 covers 14 residues. The DNA for the CDR3 is TGTGCCTGTGATACGGCTGCGATCACCGATAAACTCATCTTT. Translating gives CACDTAAITDKLIF.

This clone was detected a few times. The TCRdb record carries a much larger clone's protein, which differs from this DNA's translation at residue 14; a read error is the likely cause, and the protein listed here is the DNA translation. This chain links TRDV1 with TRDJ1, with 12 bases fitting TRDD3. Germline CDR1 and CDR2: TSWWSYY and QGS. The CDR3 is 18 amino acids. This chain's CDR3 is CALGDGSWGIRDTYKLIF. CDR3 coding DNA: TGTGCTCTTGGGGACGGCTCCTGGGGGATACGAGACACCTATAAACTCATCTTT.

This clone appeared a few times. This likely traces to a read error, being one base from a far larger clone. This sample includes further DNA sequences coding for the same CDR3. The chain has TRDV1 and TRDJ1, with 8 bases identical to TRDD3. V was pared by 3 bases and J by 0 bases, with 12 bases of the junction left unmatched. The CDR3 length is 18 residues. The V gene's germline CDR1 is TSWWSYY and CDR2 QGS. CDR3 in amino acids: CALGDPVWDTHNTDKLIF. CDR3 sequence (DNA): TGTGCTCTTGGGGACCCAGTGTGGGATACGCACAACACCGATAAACTCATCTTT.

To note about this clone: The protein TCRdb gives is from a much larger clone and does not agree with this DNA's translation at residue 5, likely a read error; the protein shown here comes from the DNA. The chain is built from TRDV2 and TRDJ1; 13 nucleotides align to TRDD3. CDR1 and CDR2 from the germline V gene are GEAIGNYY and EKD. The CDR3 length is 16 residues. V was clipped by 2 bases and J by 3 bases; unmatched bases: 5. The CDR3: CACDSVTGGYADKLIF. As DNA, the CDR3 is TGTGCCTGTGACAGCGTTACTGGGGGATACGCCGATAAACTCATCTTT.

This clone showed up many times. TCRdb's entry gives the protein of a much larger clone, which mismatches this DNA's translation at residue 7, likely from a read error; the protein reported here is translated from the DNA. V and J are TRAV36/DV7 and TRDJ1; a possible D gene is TRDD3 (6 bases). Trimming took off 4 bases at V and 0 bases at J, with 19 bases between the two ends. The CDR3 has 16 amino acids. Germline V gene lookup returns CDR1 VTNFRS and CDR2 LTSSGIE (reference sequence). CDR3 in amino acids: CAVSNTEGYYTDKLIF. The CDR3 bases are TGTGCTGTGTCCAATACTGAGGGATATTACACCGATAAACTCATCTTT.

As for this clone: TCRdb's protein for this DNA is that of a much larger clone and differs from the translation at residue 20, likely a read error; the protein shown is the DNA translation. No J gene was assigned, while the V gene was called as TRDV1; TRDD3, as called in the table, went unchecked against the DNA. There are 21 residues in the CDR3. Germline CDR1 TSWWSYY, CDR2 QGS. The CDR3 DNA is TGTGCTCTTGGGGAACCCCCTTTACACGTACGGGGTACATTATACACCGATAAACTCACCTTT. As protein: CALGEPPLHVRGTLYTDKLTF.

This clone was seen many times. A far bigger clonotype differs at one base, so this is likely a read error. Additional DNA sequences in this sample encode the identical CDR3. The rearrangement links TRDV1 to TRDJ1, with 9 bases that match TRDD3. CDR3 length equals 17 residues. Per germline, CDR1 TSWWSYY and CDR2 QGS. CDR3 DNA: TGTGCCCTTGGGGTCGGGGCTGGGGGATTCTCTACCGATAAACTCATCTTT. It translates to CALGVGAGGFSTDKLIF.

This clone has more than one count but fewer than ten. A read error likely explains this, since a far larger clone differs by one base. Other nucleotide sequences in the sample specify the same CDR3. The chain's CDR3 is CACDTVGGYVGARISSSWDTRQMFF. Here the CDR3 DNA reads TGTGCCTGTGACACCGTTGGGGGGTACGTGGGGGCAAGAATATCGAGCTCCTGGGACACCCGACAGATGTTTTTC. V is TRDV2 and J is TRDJ3; a possible D gene is TRDD3 (6 bases). Germline matching of the DNA provided the J gene here, since TCRdb leaves it blank. The CDR3 extends over 25 amino acids. From germline, CDR1 is GEAIGNYY and CDR2 EKD. The V and J ends lost 0 bases and 0 bases respectively, with 32 bases between them.

The table lists this clone with many counts. At the DNA level, this CDR3 is encoded by other sequences in the same sample as well. The gene calls are TRDV1 and TRDJ1, with 12 bases matching TRDD3. Trimming took 2 bases from V and 0 from J; bases not matched to a gene: 31. Germline V gives CDR1 TSWWSYY, CDR2 QGS. CDR3 length: 26 residues. CDR3 nucleotide sequence: TGTGCTCTTGGGGAAGTTAGCCCGGGCCAATTCCTGCTGGGGGATACGTCGCCCCAGTACACCGATAAACTCATCTTT. This gives the protein CALGEVSPGQFLLGDTSPQYTDKLIF.

This clone appeared a few times. This is likely an artifact of a read error, given a far larger clone one base away. The same CDR3 arises from other DNA sequences in this sample as well. The J gene is TRDJ1, the V gene TRDV2; 8 positions match TRDD3. TCRdb does not report a J gene; here it was assigned by matching the DNA to germline references. This CDR3 region has 14 residues. Trimming removed 3 bases from V and 5 bases from J; junction bases left unmatched: 7. Germline assignment: CDR1 GEAIGNYY and CDR2 EKD. CDR3: CACDRGYTSDKLIF. CDR3 sequence (DNA): TGTGCCTGTGACCGGGGATACACCTCTGATAAACTCATCTTT.

Only a few counts were recorded for this clone. The TCRdb protein, from a much larger clone, departs from this DNA's translation at residues 7 and 13, likely by read error; the protein shown derives from the DNA. This sequence joins TRDV1 and TRDJ1; tentative D call: TRDD2 (6 bases). TCRdb does not report a J gene; here it was assigned by matching the DNA to germline references. The CDR3 has 18 amino acids. In germline, CDR1 is TSWWSYY, CDR2 QGS. V lost 4 bases and J lost 4, with 25 bases in between. The CDR3 sequence is CALGGGPPTHERVDKLIF. Written as DNA, the CDR3 is TGTGCTCTTGGGGGGGGCCCTCCTACACATGAGCGGGTCGATAAACTCATCTTT.

Concerning this clone itself: The TCRdb protein, from a much larger clone, departs from this DNA's translation at residue 6, likely by read error; the protein shown derives from the DNA. The gene calls are TRDV2 and TRDJ2; a possible D gene is TRDD3 (5 bases). This CDR3 region has 17 residues. V shed 2 bases and J shed 7 bases, with 22 bases lying between them. Germline V gene data show CDR1 as GEAIGNYY and CDR2 as EKD. The CDR3 reads CACDKGGDPSRKAQLFF. DNA for the CDR3: TGTGCCTGTGACAAGGGGGGTGACCCAAGTAGGAAAGCACAACTCTTCTTT.

This clone was picked up a small number of times. A far larger clone is only one base removed, so a read error is likely. Within the sample, other DNA sequences also encode this same CDR3. This chain connects TRDV1 to TRDJ1; TRDD3 matches at 12 bases. TCRdb supplies no J gene; here it was assigned by aligning the nucleotide sequence to germline. Trimming at V came to 8 bases and at J to 5 bases, leaving 21 bases not matched to a gene. CDR1 and CDR2 from the germline V gene are TSWWSYY and QGS. The CDR3 spans 19 residues. The CDR3 sequence: CALLFLRWTGGYSTDKLIF. The CDR3 nucleotides read TGTGCTCTTCTCTTCCTACGATGGACTGGGGGATACTCTACTGATAAACTCATCTTT.

This clone has only a few counts. With only one base between it and a far larger clone, this is likely a read error. Other nucleotide sequences in the sample specify the same CDR3. The chain employs TRDV2 and TRDJ3; the match to TRDD3 covers 8 bases. The J gene, missing from TCRdb, was assigned here through DNA to germline matching. Germline V gene data show CDR1 as GEAIGNYY and CDR2 as EKD. There are 21 residues in the CDR3. V was clipped by 3 bases and J by 0 bases; unmatched bases: 15. CDR3 region: CACDSSCTGGLVSWDTRQMFF. CDR3 coding DNA: TGTGCCTGTGACTCGTCCTGTACTGGGGGGTTGGTCTCCTGGGACACCCGACAGATGTTTTTC.

For this clone: The protein held in TCRdb is that of a much larger clone and does not match this DNA's translation at residue 4, likely because of a read error; the protein shown is translated from the DNA. Additional DNA sequences in this sample encode the identical CDR3. The chain has TRDV2 and TRDJ1; 10 nucleotides line up with TRDD3. The CDR3 sequence is 18 residues long. The germline CDR1 and CDR2 sequences are GEAIGNYY and EKD. The CDR3, as DNA: TGTGCTTGTGGCACCGCTATGCTGGGGGATAGTAGCACCGATAAACTCATCTTT. This codes for CACGTAMLGDSSTDKLIF.

This clone has ten or more counts. The V and J genes are TRDV2 and TRDJ1, with TRDD3 identical over 10 bases. Germline CDR1 reads GEAIGNYY; CDR2 reads EKD. After removal of 5 bases from V and 3 bases from J, the junction contained 17 bases not matched to a gene. This CDR3 comprises 18 residues. CDR3 in amino acids: CACVGLRGMGDTADKLIF. The DNA of the CDR3 is TGTGCCTGTGTTGGACTACGCGGGATGGGGGATACAGCCGATAAACTCATCTTT.

This chain links TRDV2 with TRDJ1; 10 positions match TRDD3. In the absence of a J gene in TCRdb, the DNA was matched to germline to assign it here. Unmatched junction bases numbered 18, after V lost 2 bases and J lost 4 bases. Germline V CDR1 and CDR2: GEAIGNYY, EKD. The CDR3 length is 19 residues. CDR3 DNA: TGTGCCTGTGACAAAATGAACGTACTGGGGGATCAAGGTGGCGATAAACTCATCTTT. It yields the protein CACDKMNVLGDQGGDKLIF.

This clone came up a few times. A read error likely explains this, since a far larger clone differs by one base. Other DNA sequences in this sample translate to the same CDR3. V usage is TRDV1 and J usage is TRDJ1; D is unclear. The J gene is absent in TCRdb and was assigned here via DNA matching to germline. V lost 1 base, J lost 2 bases, and 11 bases lay in between. The CDR3 spans 15 residues. CDR1 and CDR2 (germline): TSWWSYY, QGS. The CDR3 loop is CALGERRGSTDKLIF. CDR3 sequence (DNA): TGTGCTCTTGGGGAACGGAGGGGCTCGACCGATAAACTCATCTTT.